This T cell receptor beta chain was documented in a study of T cells in Graves' hyperthyroidism and ophthalmopathy. The study's findings and limits: Most clonotypes expanded in the thyroid (above 0.001) were also present in blood.

Subjects with ophthalmopathy showed a Clinical Activity Score no lower than 3, a NOSPECS grade no lower than 4, and a duration shorter than 3 months. CDR1 is LGHNA and CDR2 is YNFKEQ in the germline V gene. V lost 3 bases and J 3 bases, leaving 17 bases between the germline ends. The CDR3 extends over 16 amino acids. RNA transcripts yielded amplified TCR beta CDR3 regions. When the TCR CDR3 underwent first-round RT-PCR, the HTBI primer set was used. Each CDR3 protein gets one entry after TCRdb re-called the multiplex PCR reads with MiXCR. Among roughly 560,000 distinct CDR3 sequences listed, 14% to 15% were seen once. This clonotype was picked up many times. Its antigen is not known.

This TCR came from a woman between 40 and 55 years old with Graves' ophthalmopathy. This chain connects TRBV4-2 to TRBJ1-1; no clear D. Sequences were obtained from blood. The CDR3 coding sequence is TGTGCCAGCAGCCACCCCGGTGGAGGGTCGGACACTGAAGCTTTCTTT. Translation: CASSHPGGGSDTEAFF.